This TCR beta chain emerged from a study of cytomegalovirus exposure and HLA in healthy donors. For the study at large: The approximately 110 validation repertoires were reported in a later analysis to have been generated on the same platform as the roughly 720 first-cohort repertoires.

Comment on this clone: The target antigen is unknown.

Study-level points and caveats: Some public TCRs appeared in many individuals, while most sequences were rare. There were 160 or so TCR beta chains listed as cytomegalovirus-associated. Reports described diagnosis of cytomegalovirus status by the classifier as highly specific and sensitive.

The repertoire was sequenced with immunoSEQ multiplex PCR; TCRdb's copy has only in-frame clones and lacks some. The sample includes some 100,000 clones, more than 70% of them seen just once. Input material: PBMCs. The receptor's source is a young man in good health and CMV-seronegative.

The CDR3 here is CACIRGQGTHEQYF. CDR3 DNA: TGTGCCTGTATCCGGGGACAGGGAACCCACGAGCAGTACTTC. V usage is TRBV30 and J usage is TRBJ2-7; 9 bases match TRBD1. The germline V gene has CDR1 GTSNPN and CDR2 SVGIG (reference sequence). The J segment lost 5 bases and the V segment lost 6 bases, leaving 11 bases of the junction unmatched. CDR3 size: 14 residues.